In its sample, the clone carrying this T cell receptor beta chain was seen a few times. Authors' methods: Nucleated cell number was recorded as an estimate derived from reference gene primer amplification. Libraries were prepared by immunoSEQ multiplex PCR; TCRdb keeps only in-frame clonotypes and omits some of them. V and J calls and clone size are those listed in that table; D and trimming were worked out from the DNA. The sample includes 350,000 or so clones, around 82% of them seen just once. The data were taken from a study of blood T cell repertoires in COVID-19. Study background: Researchers got acute and convalescent COVID-19 samples from the United States, Italy and Spain. T cells, B-cell-depleted T cells, or PBMCs provided the cDNA or gDNA that served as material.

This CDR3 is built from 11 residues. Germline CDR1 is MNHEY and CDR2 is SVGAGI. V was pared by 4 bases and J by 11 bases, with 11 bases between. This chain links TRBV6-5 with TRBJ1-2, with D hard to call. The sequenced sample consisted of peripheral blood. This sequence originates from a man aged 25-45 years with active or convalescent COVID-19. As DNA, the CDR3 is TGTGCCAGCAGTTCGGGATCTGGATACACCTTC. It encodes CASSSGSGYTF.